Detailed here is one T cell receptor (beta chain). Its antigen remains unknown. Germline lookup yields CDR1 MNHEY and CDR2 SVGEGT. The CDR3 is 12 amino acids. Trimming shortened V by 9 bases and J by 4 bases, and 12 bases separated the two germline ends. Primed by a sample-barcoded 5' primer and a J-beta primer mix, a second PCR proceeded for 7 to 11 cycles. Each cDNA molecule carried a tag from a template-switch adaptor that contained 12 random nucleotides. Via MiXCR, TCRdb re-called the 5' RACE reads, giving one row per CDR3 protein. The table shows about 1.8 million distinct CDR3 sequences, with about 50% occurring only once. The sample is drawn from a study of blood T cells in healthy people across ages. Study outcomes and limitations: Unsorted PBMCs ruled out conclusive naive versus antigen-experienced comparison.

The chain employs TRBV6-2 or TRBV6-3 and TRBJ2-5; no reliable D call. This TCR was sampled from a woman aged 40 to 50 in good health. The sample consisted of blood. The CDR3 DNA follows: TGTGCCAGGGACCGAACCAGAGAGACCCAGTACTTC. This codes for CARDRTRETQYF.